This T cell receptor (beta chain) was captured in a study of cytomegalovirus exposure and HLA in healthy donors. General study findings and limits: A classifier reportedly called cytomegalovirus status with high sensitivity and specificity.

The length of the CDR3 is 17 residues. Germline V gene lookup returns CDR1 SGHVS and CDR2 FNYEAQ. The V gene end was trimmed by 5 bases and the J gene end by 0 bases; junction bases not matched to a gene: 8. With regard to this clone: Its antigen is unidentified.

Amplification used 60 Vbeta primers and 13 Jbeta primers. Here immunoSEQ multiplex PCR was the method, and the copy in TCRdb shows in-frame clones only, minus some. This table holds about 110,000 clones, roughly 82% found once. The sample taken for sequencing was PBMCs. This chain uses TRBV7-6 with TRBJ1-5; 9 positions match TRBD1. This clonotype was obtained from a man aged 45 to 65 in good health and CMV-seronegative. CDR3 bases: TGTGCCAGCAGCAGAACAGGGGGCGCAAATAGCAATCAGCCCCAGCATTTT. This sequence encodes CASSRTGGANSNQPQHF. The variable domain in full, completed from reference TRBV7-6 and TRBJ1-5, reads GAGVSQSPRYKVTKRGQDVALRCDPISGHVSLYWYRQALGQGPEFLTYFNYEAQQDKSGLPNDRFSAERPEGSISTLTIQRTEQRDSAMYRCASSRTGGANSNQPQHFGDGTRLSIL.